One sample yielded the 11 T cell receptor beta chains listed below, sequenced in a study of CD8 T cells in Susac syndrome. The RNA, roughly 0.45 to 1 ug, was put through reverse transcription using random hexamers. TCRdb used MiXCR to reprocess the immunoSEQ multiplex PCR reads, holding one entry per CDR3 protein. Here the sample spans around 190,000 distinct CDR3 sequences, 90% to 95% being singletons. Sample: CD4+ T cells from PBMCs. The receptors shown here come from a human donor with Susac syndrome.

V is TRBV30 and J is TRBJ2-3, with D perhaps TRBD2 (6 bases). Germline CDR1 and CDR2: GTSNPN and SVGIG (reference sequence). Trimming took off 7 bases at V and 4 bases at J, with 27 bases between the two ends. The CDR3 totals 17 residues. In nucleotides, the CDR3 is TGTGCCTCCCGACACTGGGTGGGGGGTAAACGACCAGATACGCAGTATTTT. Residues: CASRHWVGGKRPDTQYF.

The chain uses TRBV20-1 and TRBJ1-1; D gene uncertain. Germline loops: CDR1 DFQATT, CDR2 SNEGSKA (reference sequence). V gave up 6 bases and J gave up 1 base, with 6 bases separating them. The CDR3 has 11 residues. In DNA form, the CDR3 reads TGCAGTGCCCCGGGGAACACTGAAGCTTTCTTT. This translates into CSAPGNTEAFF.

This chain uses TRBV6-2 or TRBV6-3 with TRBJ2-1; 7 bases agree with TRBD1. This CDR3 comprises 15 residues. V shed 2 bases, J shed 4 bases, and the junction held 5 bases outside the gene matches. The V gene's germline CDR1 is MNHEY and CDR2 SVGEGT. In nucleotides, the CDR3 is TGTGCCAGCAGTTACCAAGGGACAGAATACAATGAGCAGTTCTTC. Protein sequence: CASSYQGTEYNEQFF.

CDR3 amino acids: CSARVIGSRNQPQHF. DNA for the CDR3: TGCAGTGCTAGAGTCATCGGCAGCCGCAATCAGCCCCAGCATTTT. The chain joins TRBV20-1 to TRBJ1-5; D gene uncertain. The length of the CDR3 is 15 residues. Trimming shortened V by 1 base and J by 2 bases, and 12 bases separated the two germline ends. Germline CDR1 is DFQATT and CDR2 is SNEGSKA (reference sequence).

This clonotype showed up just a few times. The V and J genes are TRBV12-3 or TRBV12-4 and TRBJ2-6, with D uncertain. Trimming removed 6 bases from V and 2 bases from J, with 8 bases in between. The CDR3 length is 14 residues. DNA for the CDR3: TGTGCCAGCAGCCCCTTGGCTGGGGCCAACGTCCTGACTTTC. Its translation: CASSPLAGANVLTF.

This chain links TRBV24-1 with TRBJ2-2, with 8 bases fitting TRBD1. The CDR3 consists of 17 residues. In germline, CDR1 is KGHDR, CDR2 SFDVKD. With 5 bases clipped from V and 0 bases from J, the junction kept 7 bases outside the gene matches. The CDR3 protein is CATSAPGGTANTGELFF. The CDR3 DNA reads TGTGCCACCAGTGCCCCAGGGGGCACCGCGAACACCGGGGAGCTGTTTTTT.

The CDR3 region has the DNA TGTGCCAGCAGCCAAGATCTTAGGGGGCGCTTCGTCACCCAGTACTTC. This translates into CASSQDLRGRFVTQYF. The chain is built from TRBV3-1 and TRBJ2-5, with TRBD1 matching 7 bases. The CDR3 extends over 16 amino acids. V dropped 0 bases and J dropped 8; count of bases not matched to a gene: 12. Germline-derived CDR1 and CDR2 are LGHDT and YNNKEL (reference sequence).

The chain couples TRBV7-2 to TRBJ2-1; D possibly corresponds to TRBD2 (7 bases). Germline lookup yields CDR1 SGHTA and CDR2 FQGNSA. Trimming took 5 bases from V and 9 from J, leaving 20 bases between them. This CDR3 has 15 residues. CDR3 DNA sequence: TGTGCCAGCAGCCCCCAGGTGGGGGGGGGCCGTGAGCAGTTCTTC. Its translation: CASSPQVGGGREQFF.

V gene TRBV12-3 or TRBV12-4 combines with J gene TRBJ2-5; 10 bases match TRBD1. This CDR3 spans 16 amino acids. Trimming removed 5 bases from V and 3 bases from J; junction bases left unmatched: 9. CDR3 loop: CASSLSPGTGEETQYF. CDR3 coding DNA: TGTGCCAGCAGTCTATCCCCCGGGACAGGGGAAGAGACCCAGTACTTC.

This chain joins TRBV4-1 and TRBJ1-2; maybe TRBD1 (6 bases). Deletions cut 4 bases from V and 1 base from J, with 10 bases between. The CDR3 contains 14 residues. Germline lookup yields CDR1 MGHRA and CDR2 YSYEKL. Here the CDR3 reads CASSRKGVNYGYTF. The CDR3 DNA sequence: TGCGCCAGCAGCCGAAAGGGGGTTAACTATGGCTACACCTTC.

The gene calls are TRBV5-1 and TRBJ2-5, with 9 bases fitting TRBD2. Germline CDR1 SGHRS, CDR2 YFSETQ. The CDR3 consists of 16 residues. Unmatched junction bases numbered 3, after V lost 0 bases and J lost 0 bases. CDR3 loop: CASSLASGGYQETQYF. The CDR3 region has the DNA TGCGCCAGCAGCTTGGCGAGCGGGGGGTACCAAGAGACCCAGTACTTC.